A selection of T cell receptor beta chains follows, all from one sample in a study of human T cells and chemical hapten exposure. TCRdb analysed the RACE reads with MiXCR anew, one entry per CDR3 protein. The sample shows some 400,000 distinct CDR3 sequences, roughly 4.8% of them seen only once. Sequencing was performed on whole blood, taken in connection with sensitization to the hapten diphenylcyclopropenone (DPC). Every receptor here comes from a woman in her fifties or sixties with alopecia areata. Some clones in this sample may be carry-over from other donors' samples. Each CDR3 is given with its conserved first and last residue. The order of the fields is CDR3 length, J gene, D gene, V gene, CDR3 protein. D genes are given only for firm matches.

16	TRBJ2-3	TRBD2	TRBV5-1	CASSLEASGGVDTQYF
12	TRBJ1-2	TRBD1	TRBV29-1	CSVEGQGASYTF
14	TRBJ1-2	TRBD1	TRBV19	CASSQTGTVYGYTF
16	TRBJ1-3	-	TRBV6-5	CASSQPDGRSGNTIYF
11	TRBJ1-1	-	TRBV12-5	CASGFGSEAFF
12	TRBJ1-2	-	TRBV29-1	CSAIDTTDGYTF
16	TRBJ2-3	-	TRBV7-9	CASSSSQGGSTDTQYF
16	TRBJ2-3	TRBD2	TRBV18	CASSEEAGGSTDTQYF
14	TRBJ2-7	-	TRBV2	CASRGDRSSYEQYF
15	TRBJ1-6	-	TRBV7-9	CASSPGTARNSPLHF
13	TRBJ2-7	-	TRBV6-2/TRBV6-3	CASSYSTTNEQYF
14	TRBJ1-1	-	TRBV7-2	CASGQGFMNTEAFF
16	TRBJ2-3	TRBD2	TRBV20-1	CSAREWASGRTDTQYF
13	TRBJ2-7	TRBD2	TRBV20-1	CSARPSGSSEQYF
14	TRBJ1-2	TRBD1	TRBV12-3/TRBV12-4	CASSSYRGDYGYTF
15	TRBJ2-7	-	TRBV6-5	CASSYARGPGAEQYF
17	TRBJ1-4	-	TRBV5-1	CASSLNPAGVGNEKLFF
14	TRBJ2-5	-	TRBV7-2	CASSSPTGLMAQYF
11	TRBJ2-7	-	TRBV12-5	CASGHGNEQYF
15	TRBJ1-5	-	TRBV15	CATSRDISANQPQHF
15	TRBJ1-2	TRBD1	TRBV5-1	CASSMGTVGPYGYTF
14	TRBJ2-7	-	TRBV7-9	CASSFPRPPYEQYF
14	TRBJ1-3	-	TRBV29-1	CSVGVGNSGNTIYF
12	TRBJ1-2	-	TRBV11-2	CASSSWTAGYTF
14	TRBJ1-5	-	TRBV28	CASRATGNNQPQHF
12	TRBJ2-3	-	TRBV12-3/TRBV12-4	CASSAFTDTQYF